This T cell receptor beta chain was retrieved from a study of T cell responses to AZD1222 COVID-19 vaccine (dated by TCRdb to the early 2020s). For the wider study: A total of approximately 250 trial participants underwent TCR sequencing, of whom roughly 210 had received two doses of AZD1222 and some 26 had received two doses of the MenACWY control vaccine. Trial participants were enrolled into age subgroups of 18-55, 56-69 and 70-plus years, which contained 148, 28 and 57 TCR-sequenced participants, respectively. What the study reported, not specific to this receptor: The 56-69-year group was small, and its depth increase did not reach significance, likely because of low power. Because no day 14 peak-response samples were available, the repertoires could be characterized only after the peak T cell response. Participants were mostly white British, with more females than males. The authors suggested clonal diversity may have been underestimated. Reportedly, close to half of the unique spike-specific TCRs recognized epitopes lying outside the regions that are mutated in the B.1.351 and B.1.1.7 variants. Spike-specific TCR breadth and depth rose significantly after two AZD1222 doses compared with day 0 and with MenACWY recipients. The vaccine-associated CD4 TCRs covered the entire spike protein, and the dominant responses fell in regions 160-218 and 743-854. Only five or six AZD1222 recipients were SARS-CoV-2 seropositive at baseline, limiting conclusions about previously exposed vaccinees.

As for this clone: It has no known antigen specificity. Base qualities were left out, and no much larger clone turns up one base away.

Trimming costs V 0 bases and J 5 bases, and their ends lie 15 bases apart. From the germline V gene, CDR1 is SGHRS and CDR2 is YFSETQ. From the cysteine through the phenylalanine, the CDR3 covers 15 amino acids. The only DNA kept is the CDR3, 45 bases in frame from the first base. The CDR3 regions of human TCRbeta chains were analyzed by immunosequencing. The authors processed their data as follows. TCRs in the repertoires were compared against a reference library of SARS-CoV-2-specific TCRs that had been generated with the MIRA antigen-specificity platform. Breadth was defined as the fraction of unique TCRs that were SARS-CoV-2-associated, and depth was defined as the fraction of total T cells that were SARS-CoV-2-associated. Using the MIRA data, each spike-specific TCR was mapped to the spike region that the TCR reacts to and placed in a CD4 or CD8 class. Log10-transformed breadth and depth values were compared by one-way ANOVA with Sidak's multiple comparisons tests. TCRdb obtained this table from immuneACCESS and retained in-frame rearrangements with V and J assigned. These tables miss some clones; where compared with another copy, unresolved V genes account for less than half of the shortfall, and the remainder is unexplained. D and trimming come from the DNA, and the V and J calls and clone size come from that table. A total of over 150,000 clones appear in this sample, 90% to 95% of them only once. The ten largest account for around 4% of the sample.

Sample time point, as interpreted from the label and publication: baseline before first vaccination. This specimen's treatment or condition label, interpreted: meningococcal conjugate vaccine given as trial control. Vaccinee samples were obtained from the UK trials COV001 and COV002, which included a single-blind randomized controlled phase 2/3 trial of AZD1222 (ChAdOx1 nCoV-19) in healthy adults. Trial participant PBMC samples were collected at day 0 and day 28 after the second dose for TCRbeta chain sequencing. This receptor was identified in an adult in good health. The sequenced sample was peripheral blood, obtained on day 0 of MenACWY control vaccination. The sequence is built from TRBV5-1 and TRBJ2-7, and TRBD2 may be the D gene, going by 5 matching bases. The sequenced DNA: TGCGCCAGCAGCTTGGTAATCGGGGTCCTCCACGAGCAGTACTTC. Its product reads: CASSLVIGVLHEQYF.